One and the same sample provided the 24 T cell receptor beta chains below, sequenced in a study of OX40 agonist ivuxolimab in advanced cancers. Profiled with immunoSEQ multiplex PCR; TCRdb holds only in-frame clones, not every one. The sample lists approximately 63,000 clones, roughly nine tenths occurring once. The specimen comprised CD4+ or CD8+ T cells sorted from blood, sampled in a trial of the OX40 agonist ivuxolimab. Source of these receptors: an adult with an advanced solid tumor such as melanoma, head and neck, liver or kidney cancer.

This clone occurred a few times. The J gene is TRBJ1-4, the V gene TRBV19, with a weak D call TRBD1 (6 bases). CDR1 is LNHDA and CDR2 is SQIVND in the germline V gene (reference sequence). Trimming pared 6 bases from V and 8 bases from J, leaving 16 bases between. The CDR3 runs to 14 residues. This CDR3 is CASSRTGAGEKLFF. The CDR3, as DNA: TGTGCCAGTAGCCGAACGGGGGCAGGGGAAAAACTGTTTTTT.

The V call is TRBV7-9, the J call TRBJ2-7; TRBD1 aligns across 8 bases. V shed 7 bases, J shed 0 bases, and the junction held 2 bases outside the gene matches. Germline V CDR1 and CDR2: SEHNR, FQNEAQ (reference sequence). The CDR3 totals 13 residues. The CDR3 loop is CASTGTGSYEQYF. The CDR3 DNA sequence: TGTGCCAGCACCGGGACAGGCTCCTACGAGCAGTACTTC.

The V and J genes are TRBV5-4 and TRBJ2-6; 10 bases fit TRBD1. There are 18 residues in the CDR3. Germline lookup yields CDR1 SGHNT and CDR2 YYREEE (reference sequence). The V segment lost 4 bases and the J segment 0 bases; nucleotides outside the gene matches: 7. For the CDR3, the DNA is TGTGCCAGCAGCCAGGGACAGGGGCCCCTCTCTGGGGCCAACGTCCTGACTTTC. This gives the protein CASSQGQGPLSGANVLTF.

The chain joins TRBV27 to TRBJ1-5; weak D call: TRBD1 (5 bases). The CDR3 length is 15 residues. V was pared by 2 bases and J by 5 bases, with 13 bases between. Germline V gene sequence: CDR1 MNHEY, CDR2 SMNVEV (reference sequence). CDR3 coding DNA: TGTGCCAGCAGTTTAGGGGGATATGGGCATCAGCCCCAGCATTTT. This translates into CASSLGGYGHQPQHF.

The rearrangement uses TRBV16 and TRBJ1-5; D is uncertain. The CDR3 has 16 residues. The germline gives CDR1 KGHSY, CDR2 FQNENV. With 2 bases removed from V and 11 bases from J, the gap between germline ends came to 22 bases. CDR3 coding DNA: TGTGCCAGCAGCCAAGACGTAGGACGCCTCGCAGAGTCCCAGCATTTT. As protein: CASSQDVGRLAESQHF. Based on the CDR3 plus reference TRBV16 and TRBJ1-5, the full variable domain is GEEVAQTPKHLVRGEGQKAKLYCAPIKGHSYVFWYQQVLKNEFKFLISFQNENVFDETGMPKERFSAKCLPNSPCSLEIQATKLEDSAVYFCASSQDVGRLAESQHFGDGTRLSIL.

CDR3 amino acids: CASSLESRTTNEQFF. CDR3 DNA: TGTGCCAGCAGCTTGGAATCGCGGACTACAAATGAGCAGTTCTTC. The genes are TRBV5-4 and TRBJ2-1; tentative D call: TRBD2 (6 bases). The length of the CDR3 is 15 residues. The germline CDR1 and CDR2 sequences are SGHNT and YYREEE (reference sequence). The V end was cut by 0 bases, the J end by 7 bases, with 14 bases between.

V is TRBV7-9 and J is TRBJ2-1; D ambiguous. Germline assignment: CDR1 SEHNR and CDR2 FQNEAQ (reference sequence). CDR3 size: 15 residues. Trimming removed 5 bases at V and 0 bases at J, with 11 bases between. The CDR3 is CASSLSPNSYNEQFF. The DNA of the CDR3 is TGTGCCAGCAGCCTTAGCCCAAACTCCTACAATGAGCAGTTCTTC.

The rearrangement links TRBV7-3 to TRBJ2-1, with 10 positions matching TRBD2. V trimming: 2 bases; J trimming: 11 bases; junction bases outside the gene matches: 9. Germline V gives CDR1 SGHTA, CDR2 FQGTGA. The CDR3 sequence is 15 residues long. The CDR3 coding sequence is TGTGCCAGCAGCTTAGCTAGCGGGGGCCTAGGGAAGCAGTTCTTC. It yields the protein CASSLASGGLGKQFF.

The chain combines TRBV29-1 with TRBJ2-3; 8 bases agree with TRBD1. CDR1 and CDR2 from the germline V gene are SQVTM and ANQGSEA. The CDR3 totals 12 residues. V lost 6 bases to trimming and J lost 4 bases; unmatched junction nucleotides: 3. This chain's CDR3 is CSVSGGADTQYF. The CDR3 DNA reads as TGCAGCGTCTCAGGGGGCGCAGATACGCAGTATTTT.

Here the CDR3 DNA reads TGTGCCAGCAGCTTAGAAGGGCGTGAGCAGTTCTTC. Amino acid sequence: CASSLEGREQFF. The chain employs TRBV7-6 and TRBJ2-1; D not resolved. Trimming removed 1 base at V and 9 bases at J, with 7 bases between. The CDR3 length is 12 residues. Germline V gene data show CDR1 as SGHVS and CDR2 as FNYEAQ.

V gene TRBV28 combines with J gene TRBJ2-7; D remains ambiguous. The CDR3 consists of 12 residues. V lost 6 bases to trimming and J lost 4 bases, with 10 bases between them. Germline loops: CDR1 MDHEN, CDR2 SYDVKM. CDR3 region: CASSLTRYEQYF. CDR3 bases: TGTGCCAGCAGCCTAACAAGATACGAGCAGTACTTC. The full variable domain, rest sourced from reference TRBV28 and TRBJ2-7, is DVKVTQSSRYLVKRTGEKVFLECVQDMDHENMFWYRQDPGLGLRLIYFSYDVKMKEKGDIPEGYSVSREKKERFSLILESASTNQTSMYLCASSLTRYEQYFGPGTRLTVT.

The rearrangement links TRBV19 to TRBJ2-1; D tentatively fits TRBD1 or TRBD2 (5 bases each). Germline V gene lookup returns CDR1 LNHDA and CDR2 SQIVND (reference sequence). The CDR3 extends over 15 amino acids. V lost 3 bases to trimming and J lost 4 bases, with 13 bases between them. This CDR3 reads CASSIGTKGYNEQFF. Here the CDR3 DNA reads TGTGCCAGTAGTATTGGGACGAAGGGATACAATGAGCAGTTCTTC.

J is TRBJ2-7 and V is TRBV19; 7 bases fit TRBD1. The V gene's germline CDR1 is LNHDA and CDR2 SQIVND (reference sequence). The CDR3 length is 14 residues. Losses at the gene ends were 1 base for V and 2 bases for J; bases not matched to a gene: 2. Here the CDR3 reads CASSIGGQTYEQYF. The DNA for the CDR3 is TGTGCCAGTAGTATAGGGGGACAGACCTACGAGCAGTACTTC.

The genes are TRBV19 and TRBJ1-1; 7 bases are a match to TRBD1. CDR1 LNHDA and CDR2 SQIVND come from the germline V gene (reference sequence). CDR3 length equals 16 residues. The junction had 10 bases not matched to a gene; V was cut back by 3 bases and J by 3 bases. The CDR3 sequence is CASSIGQEGLYTEAFF. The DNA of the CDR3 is TGTGCCAGTAGTATTGGACAGGAGGGCTTGTACACTGAAGCTTTCTTT.

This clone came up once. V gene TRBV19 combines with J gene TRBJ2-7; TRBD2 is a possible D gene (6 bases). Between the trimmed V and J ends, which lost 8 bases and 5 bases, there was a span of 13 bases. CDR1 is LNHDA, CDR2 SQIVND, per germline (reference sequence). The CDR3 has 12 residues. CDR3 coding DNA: TGTGCCAGTTCCCCTGGGGGGAACGAGCAGTACTTC. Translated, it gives CASSPGGNEQYF.

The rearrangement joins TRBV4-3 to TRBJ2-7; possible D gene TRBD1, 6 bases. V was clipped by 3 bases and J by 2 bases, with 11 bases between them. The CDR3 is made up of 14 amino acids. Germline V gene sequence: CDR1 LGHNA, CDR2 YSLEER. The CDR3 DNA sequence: TGCGCCAGCAGCCAGGGGGCGAGGGCCTACGAGCAGTACTTC. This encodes CASSQGARAYEQYF.

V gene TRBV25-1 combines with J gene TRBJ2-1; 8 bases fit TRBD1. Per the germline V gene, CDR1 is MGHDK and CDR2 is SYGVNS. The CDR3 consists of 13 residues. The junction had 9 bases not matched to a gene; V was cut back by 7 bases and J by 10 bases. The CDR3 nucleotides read TGTGCCAGCACGACAGGGGCGTTTGAGGAGCAGTTCTTC. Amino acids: CASTTGAFEEQFF. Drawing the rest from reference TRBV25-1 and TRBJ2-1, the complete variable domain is EADIYQTPRYLVIGTGKKITLECSQTMGHDKMYWYQQDPGMELHLIHYSYGVNSTEKGDLSSESTVSRIRTEHFPLTLESARPSHTSQYLCASTTGAFEEQFFGPGTRLTVL.

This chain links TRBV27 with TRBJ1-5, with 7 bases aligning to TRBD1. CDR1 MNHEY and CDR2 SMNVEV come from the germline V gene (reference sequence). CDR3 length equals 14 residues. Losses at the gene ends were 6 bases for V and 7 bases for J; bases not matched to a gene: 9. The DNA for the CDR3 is TGTGCCAGCAGCCCCCTAACAGGGGTACAGCCCCAGCATTTT. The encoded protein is CASSPLTGVQPQHF.

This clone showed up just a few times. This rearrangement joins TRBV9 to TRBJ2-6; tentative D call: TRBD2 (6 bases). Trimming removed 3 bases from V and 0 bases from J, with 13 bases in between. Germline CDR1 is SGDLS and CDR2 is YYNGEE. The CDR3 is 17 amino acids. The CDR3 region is CASSDEGGFSGANVLTF. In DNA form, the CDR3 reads TGTGCCAGCAGCGACGAGGGAGGCTTCTCTGGGGCCAACGTCCTGACTTTC. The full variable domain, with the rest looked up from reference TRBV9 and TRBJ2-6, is DSGVTQTPKHLITATGQRVTLRCSPRSGDLSVYWYQQSLDQGLQFLIQYYNGEERAKGNILERFSAQQFPDLHSELNLSSLELGDSALYFCASSDEGGFSGANVLTFGAGSRLTVL.

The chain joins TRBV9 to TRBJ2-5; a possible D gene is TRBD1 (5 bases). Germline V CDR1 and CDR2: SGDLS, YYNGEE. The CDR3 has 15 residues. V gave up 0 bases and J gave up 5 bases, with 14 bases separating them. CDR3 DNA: TGTGCCAGCAGCGTAGAGGGGTACGAAAGTGAGACCCAGTACTTC. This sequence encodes CASSVEGYESETQYF.

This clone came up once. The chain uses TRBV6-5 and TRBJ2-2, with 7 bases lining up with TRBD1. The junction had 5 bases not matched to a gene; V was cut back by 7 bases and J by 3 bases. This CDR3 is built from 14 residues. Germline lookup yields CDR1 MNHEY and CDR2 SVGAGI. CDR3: CASTLDRDTGELFF. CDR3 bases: TGTGCCAGCACCCTCGACAGGGACACCGGGGAGCTGTTTTTT.

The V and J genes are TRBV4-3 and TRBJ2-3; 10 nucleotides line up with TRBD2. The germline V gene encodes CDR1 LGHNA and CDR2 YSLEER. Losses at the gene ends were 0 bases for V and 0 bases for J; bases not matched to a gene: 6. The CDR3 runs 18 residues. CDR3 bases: TGCGCCAGCAGCCAAGAAAAAGTACTAGCGGGGAGCACAGATACGCAGTATTTT. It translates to CASSQEKVLAGSTDTQYF.

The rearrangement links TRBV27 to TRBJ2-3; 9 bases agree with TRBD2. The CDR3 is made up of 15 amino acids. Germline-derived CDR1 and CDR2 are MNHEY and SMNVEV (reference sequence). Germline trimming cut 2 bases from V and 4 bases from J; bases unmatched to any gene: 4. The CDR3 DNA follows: TGTGCCAGCAGTTTAGGCGGGAGGGGAGCAGATACGCAGTATTTT. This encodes CASSLGGRGADTQYF.

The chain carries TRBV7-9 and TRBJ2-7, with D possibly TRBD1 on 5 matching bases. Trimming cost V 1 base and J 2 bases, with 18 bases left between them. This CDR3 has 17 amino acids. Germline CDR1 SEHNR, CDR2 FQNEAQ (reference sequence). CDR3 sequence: CASSLGGMGKNTYEQYF. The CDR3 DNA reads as TGTGCCAGCAGCTTAGGGGGCATGGGGAAGAATACCTACGAGCAGTACTTC.